The rows below give T cell receptor beta chains drawn from one sample of a study of CD8 T cells in ankylosing spondylitis. TCRdb recomputed calls from the 5' RACE reads with MiXCR, one row per CDR3 protein. Among fewer than 200,000 distinct CDR3 sequences listed, around 17% were seen once. Sequencing was done on a sample of blood, either unsorted or a sorted T cell fraction (not recorded which). The receptors come from a male donor with ankylosing spondylitis or in good health (not recorded which). Each CDR3 is given with its conserved first and last residue. The order of the fields is D gene, clone size, J gene, V gene, CDR3 DNA, CDR3 protein. A D gene is named only where the DNA matches it firmly. Where a row states a size, it is once, few, many or the class of an expanded clone; other rows omit it.

. few TRBJ2-2 TRBV5-1 TGCGCCAGCAGCTTGGCGGTCGGGTTGGCAGGGAGCTCCACCGGGGAGCTGTTTTTT CASSLAVGLAGSSTGELFF
TRBD1 many TRBJ1-3 TRBV12-3/TRBV12-4 TGTGCCAGCAGTTTTCTCGGGACAGGAGGAAACACCATATATTTT CASSFLGTGGNTIYF
TRBD2 . TRBJ2-7 TRBV20-1 TGCAGTGCTAGATCCCTAGCGGGAGGATATTACGAGCAGTACTTC CSARSLAGGYYEQYF
. . TRBJ2-3 TRBV28 TGTGCCAGCCTACCCGGTGCTAGCACAGATACGCAGTATTTT CASLPGASTDTQYF
. . TRBJ2-2 TRBV10-3 TGTGCCATCAGTGAGTCGAAGGGGGTAATCGGGGAGCTGTTTTTT CAISESKGVIGELFF
TRBD1 many TRBJ1-2 TRBV5-1 TGCGCCAGCAGCGCCAGGACGGACAGGGACGGCTACACCTTC CASSARTDRDGYTF
. many TRBJ2-7 TRBV3-1 TGTGCCAGCAGCCAATGGGAGCACGAGCAGTACTTC CASSQWEHEQYF
. few TRBJ1-1 TRBV20-1 TGCAGTGCTAGTATCCAGGGCTACACTGAAGCTTTCTTT CSASIQGYTEAFF
TRBD1 many TRBJ2-1 TRBV5-1 TGCGCCAGCTGTCTCCAGGAGACAGGGAACGGTGAGCAGTTCTTC CASCLQETGNGEQFF
. . TRBJ1-3 TRBV29-1 TGCAGCGCCGGGGACGGGGGAGGCACCATATATTTT CSAGDGGGTIYF
TRBD1 few TRBJ2-2 TRBV5-6 TGTGCCAGCAGCTTGCGGGACAGGGACACCGGGGAGCTGTTTTTT CASSLRDRDTGELFF